The 26 T cell receptor beta chains in this list originate from one sample, sequenced in a study of regulatory T cells in long-lasting Graves disease. Assembly of TCR beta libraries relied on iRepertoire HTBI primers together with Arm-PCR of CDR3 regions. Using its own MiXCR run on the multiplex PCR reads, TCRdb lists one record per CDR3 protein. The sample records some 230,000 distinct CDR3 sequences, around 19% being singletons. The time point here: newly diagnosed GD, antithyroid drugs for less than 3 months. There was RNA extracted from PBMCs, and the TCR library was made from it. The input for sequencing was peripheral blood mononuclear cells (PBMCs), taken at new diagnosis, from a patient treated with antithyroid drugs. The receptor source for this set is a female donor with Graves disease.

The rearrangement links TRBV9 to TRBJ2-1, with 14 bases fitting TRBD2. The ends lost 2 bases at V and 1 base at J; junction bases unmatched: 11. Germline-derived CDR1 and CDR2 are SGDLS and YYNGEE. The CDR3 loop spans 20 amino acids. Written as DNA, the CDR3 is TGTGCCAGCAGCGTCGCATCCGGGACTAGCGGGAGACGGTCCTACAATGAGCAGTTCTTC. It yields the protein CASSVASGTSGRRSYNEQFF.

This clonotype was recorded at least ten times. The rearrangement uses TRBV7-9 and TRBJ2-5, with 8 bases matching TRBD1. In germline, CDR1 is SEHNR, CDR2 FQNEAQ (reference sequence). J gave up 5 bases and V 8 bases, and 10 bases lay outside the gene matches. The length of the CDR3 is 14 residues. DNA of the CDR3: TGTGCCAGCGAGACCGACAGGGGCGGGGAGACCCAGTACTTC. It specifies CASETDRGGETQYF.

This clonotype appeared many times. The V and J genes are TRBV6-1 and TRBJ1-1; tentative D call: TRBD1 (6 bases). Germline V gene lookup returns CDR1 MNHNS and CDR2 SASEGT. V lost 5 bases and J lost 4, with 23 bases in between. The CDR3 has 17 amino acids. The CDR3 sequence: CASSNRRSQGDGTEAFF. CDR3 DNA: TGTGCCAGCAGTAACCGCCGTTCACAGGGTGATGGCACTGAAGCTTTCTTT.

This clonotype was seen at least ten times. V usage is TRBV2 and J usage is TRBJ2-2; either TRBD1 or TRBD2 may supply D (5 bases each). Trimming took off 6 bases at V and 7 bases at J, with 12 bases between the two ends. Germline loops: CDR1 SNHLY, CDR2 FYNNEI. This CDR3 contains 13 residues. The CDR3 DNA reads as TGTGCCAGCAGGGGGACGTTCGGCGGGGAGCTGTTTTTT. Its translation is CASRGTFGGELFF.

In DNA, the CDR3 is TGTGCCAGCAGCTTGATGTCGGTCACAAACTATGGCTACACCTTC. This encodes CASSLMSVTNYGYTF. The chain carries TRBV7-2 and TRBJ1-2, with D uncertain. V was clipped by 3 bases and J by 2 bases, with 13 bases between them. Germline CDR1 SGHTA, CDR2 FQGNSA. The CDR3 loop spans 15 amino acids. The full variable domain, with the rest looked up from reference TRBV7-2 and TRBJ1-2, is GAGVSQSPSNKVTEKGKDVELRCDPISGHTALYWYRQSLGQGLEFLIYFQGNSAPDKSGLPSDRFSAERTGGSVSTLTIQRTQQEDSAVYLCASSLMSVTNYGYTFGSGTRLTVV.

The table lists this clonotype with many counts. The genes are TRBV10-2 and TRBJ2-1, with D unclear. Germline V gene sequence: CDR1 WSHSY, CDR2 SAAADI. Trimming shortened V by 8 bases and J by 4 bases, and 9 bases separated the two germline ends. This CDR3 is 12 amino acids long. DNA for the CDR3: TGCGCCAGCGGCCACGGATACAATGAGCAGTTCTTC. It yields the protein CASGHGYNEQFF.

This clonotype was observed many times. CDR3 nucleotides: TGTGCCAGCAGTAACCGGGACAGGTTCTACGAGCAGTACTTC. Protein: CASSNRDRFYEQYF. This chain joins TRBV27 and TRBJ2-7, with 8 bases fitting TRBD1. This CDR3 comprises 14 residues. V shed 5 bases and J 3 bases; nucleotides not matched to a gene: 6. From germline, CDR1 is MNHEY and CDR2 SMNVEV (reference sequence).

The table lists this clonotype with many counts. This chain joins TRBV30 and TRBJ2-7; 14 bases map to TRBD2. After removal of 2 bases from V and 7 bases from J, the junction contained 13 bases not matched to a gene. Germline CDR1 reads GTSNPN; CDR2 reads SVGIG (reference sequence). This CDR3 has 17 residues. The CDR3 protein is CAWSKPTGTSGREEQYF. The CDR3 DNA reads TGTGCCTGGAGTAAACCTACCGGGACTAGCGGGAGAGAAGAGCAGTACTTC.

The chain combines TRBV20-1 with TRBJ2-7; TRBD1 is a possible D gene (5 bases). Looked up from germline, CDR1 is DFQATT and CDR2 is SNEGSKA (reference sequence). Trimming shortened V by 1 base and J by 0 bases, and 19 bases separated the two germline ends. The CDR3 length is 17 residues. CDR3 region: CSARVRVRTPSSYEQYF. The DNA of the CDR3 is TGCAGTGCTAGAGTAAGGGTTAGGACACCTAGCTCCTACGAGCAGTACTTC.

This clonotype has at least ten counts. CDR3 protein: CASSPTGLNEKLFF. CDR3 coding DNA: TGCGCCAGCAGCCCGACAGGCCTTAATGAAAAACTGTTTTTT. The chain uses TRBV5-1 and TRBJ1-4, with D perhaps matching TRBD1 (6 bases). Germline V gene data show CDR1 as SGHRS and CDR2 as YFSETQ. V lost 4 bases and J 4 bases, leaving 11 bases between the germline ends. The length of the CDR3 is 14 residues.

This clonotype was counted at least ten times. The V gene is TRBV28, the J gene TRBJ2-4; possibly TRBD2 for D (5 bases). The length of the CDR3 is 15 residues. V was clipped by 7 bases and J by 0 bases, with 13 bases between them. The germline V gene has CDR1 MDHEN and CDR2 SYDVKM. This CDR3 reads CASKGADLAKNIQYF. The CDR3 DNA sequence: TGTGCCAGCAAGGGAGCGGACTTAGCCAAAAACATTCAGTACTTC.

J is TRBJ2-2 and V is TRBV7-3; possible D gene TRBD2, 5 bases. The germline V gene encodes CDR1 SGHTA and CDR2 FQGTGA. The CDR3 is 14 amino acids. Trimming took off 8 bases at V and 0 bases at J, with 10 bases between the two ends. CDR3 sequence reads: CASGSMTNTGELFF. The CDR3 DNA follows: TGTGCCAGCGGGAGTATGACGAACACCGGGGAGCTGTTTTTT.

Many counts were recorded for this clonotype. The rearrangement links TRBV28 to TRBJ2-5; 13 bases align to TRBD2. The CDR3 spans 16 residues. V was clipped by 6 bases and J by 7 bases; unmatched bases: 11. Germline V gene data show CDR1 as MDHEN and CDR2 as SYDVKM. CDR3 protein: CASSSRTSGSFGTQYF. The CDR3 DNA reads TGTGCCAGCAGCTCAAGGACTAGCGGGAGTTTTGGGACCCAGTACTTC.

As to this clonotype: This probably arose from a read error, given a far larger clone one base away. The chain is built from TRBV2 and TRBJ1-2; no reliable D call. Trimming took 3 bases from V and 8 from J, leaving 13 bases between them. Germline CDR1 SNHLY, CDR2 FYNNEI. The CDR3 length is 13 residues. CDR3 nucleotides: TGTGCCAGCAGTGAGAACCTGGGCTCGGGCTACACCTTC. Translating gives CASSENLGSGYTF.

This clonotype has just a few counts. Here the CDR3 DNA reads TGTGCCAGCAGCCCCCCGGGATGGGTAGGGGACTATGGCTACACCTTC. Translated, it gives CASSPPGWVGDYGYTF. This chain joins TRBV9 and TRBJ1-2; tentatively, D is TRBD1 (5 bases). Germline V gives CDR1 SGDLS, CDR2 YYNGEE. The CDR3 contains 16 residues. The V gene lost 4 bases and the J gene lost 3 bases, with 19 bases spanning the gap.

This clonotype was seen many times. This chain joins TRBV10-3 and TRBJ1-2, with D perhaps TRBD1 (6 bases). The length of the CDR3 is 13 residues. V dropped 6 bases and J dropped 5 bases, with 13 bases sitting between them. The germline CDR1 and CDR2 sequences are ENHRY and SYGVKD. The DNA of the CDR3 is TGTGCCATCAGCGAACAGGGACTATATGGCTACACCTTC. This codes for CAISEQGLYGYTF.

This clonotype was seen at least ten times. The rearrangement joins TRBV12-3 or TRBV12-4 to TRBJ1-2, with no clear D. The V gene lost 8 bases and the J gene lost 0 bases, with 13 bases spanning the gap. CDR3 length: 14 amino acids. CDR3 sequence (DNA): TGTGCCAGCGGGGAAGGGAGTTCTAACTATGGCTACACCTTC. It specifies CASGEGSSNYGYTF.

The CDR3 loop reads CASSQGGDRVRNEQFF. DNA of the CDR3: TGCGCCAGCAGCCAAGGGGGGGACAGGGTGAGAAATGAGCAGTTCTTC. The chain couples TRBV4-3 to TRBJ2-1; 9 nucleotides line up with TRBD1. Germline V CDR1 and CDR2: LGHNA, YSLEER. The V segment lost 1 base and the J segment 7 bases; nucleotides outside the gene matches: 8. The CDR3 runs 16 residues.

This clonotype was picked up many times. The chain combines TRBV2 with TRBJ1-4; D is uncertain. Between the trimmed V and J ends, which lost 2 bases and 0 bases, there was a span of 7 bases. This CDR3 comprises 15 residues. The germline V gene encodes CDR1 SNHLY and CDR2 FYNNEI. The CDR3 reads CASSEQAATNEKLFF. CDR3 DNA sequence: TGTGCCAGCAGTGAACAGGCCGCAACTAATGAAAAACTGTTTTTT.

This clonotype was counted between two and nine times. The rearrangement uses TRBV3-1 and TRBJ2-2; D remains unclear. The CDR3 runs 13 residues. From germline, CDR1 is LGHDT and CDR2 YNNKEL (reference sequence). The V gene lost 3 bases and the J gene lost 4 bases, with 6 bases spanning the gap. The CDR3 DNA follows: TGTGCCAGCAGCCAGGGAACCACCGGGGAGCTGTTTTTT. Encoded protein: CASSQGTTGELFF.

In its sample, this clonotype was seen many times. The chain links TRBV2 to TRBJ1-5, with 7 bases lining up with TRBD1. The junction had 1 base not matched to a gene; V was cut back by 8 bases and J by 0 bases. The CDR3 is 13 amino acids. Germline V gives CDR1 SNHLY, CDR2 FYNNEI. The CDR3 coding sequence is TGTGCCAGCGGGACAGTTAGCAATCAGCCCCAGCATTTT. This translates into CASGTVSNQPQHF.

This clonotype was found many times. The chain employs TRBV6-2 or TRBV6-3 and TRBJ2-7, with TRBD1 identical over 7 bases. The CDR3 is made up of 14 amino acids. The ends lost 5 bases at V and 1 base at J; junction bases unmatched: 5. The germline gives CDR1 MNHEY, CDR2 SVGEGT. Written as DNA, the CDR3 is TGTGCCAGCAGTACCCGACAGGGTTCCTACGAGCAGTACTTC. This encodes CASSTRQGSYEQYF.

This clonotype occurred many times. The chain uses TRBV12-3 or TRBV12-4 and TRBJ2-1, with a weak D call TRBD2 (7 bases). The CDR3 totals 16 residues. The V end was cut by 6 bases, the J end by 12 bases, with 27 bases between. The CDR3 is CASSKSGGGSSIRQFF. CDR3 nucleotide sequence: TGTGCCAGCAGCAAATCGGGGGGCGGGAGTTCGATACGGCAGTTCTTC.

V gene TRBV19 combines with J gene TRBJ2-4; 9 bases fit TRBD1. J lost 7 bases, V lost 5 bases, and 6 bases had no gene match. The CDR3 consists of 14 residues. Germline V gene data show CDR1 as LNHDA and CDR2 as SQIVND (reference sequence). CDR3 amino acids: CASSSTGTGNIQYF. CDR3 nucleotide sequence: TGTGCCAGTAGTTCTACCGGGACAGGGAACATTCAGTACTTC.

The gene calls are TRBV19 and TRBJ2-1; no clear D. The V end was cut by 5 bases, the J end by 7 bases, with 15 bases between. In germline, CDR1 is LNHDA, CDR2 SQIVND (reference sequence). The CDR3 is made up of 14 amino acids. The CDR3 protein is CASSPLWYANEQFF. In DNA form, the CDR3 reads TGTGCCAGTAGTCCGCTATGGTATGCGAATGAGCAGTTCTTC.

In regard to this clonotype: A read error likely explains this, since a far larger clone differs by one base. This chain uses TRBV28 with TRBJ2-1, with D perhaps matching TRBD1 (6 bases). The CDR3 has 15 residues. The germline V gene has CDR1 MDHEN and CDR2 SYDVKM. The CDR3 reads CASSPLQGKNTEDFF. The DNA of the CDR3 is TGTGCCAGCAGCCCACTTCAGGGGAAGAACACTGAAGATTTCTTT.